A single sample gave rise to the 30 T cell receptor beta chains below, sequenced in a study of cytomegalovirus exposure and HLA in healthy donors. The PCR employed 60 Vbeta primers together with 13 Jbeta primers. The protocol was immunoSEQ multiplex PCR, while the TCRdb copy is restricted to in-frame clones and leaves out a portion. The table records around 100,000 clones, 73% of them present only once. Source material: PBMCs. The source of these receptors is a middle-aged man in good health and CMV-seronegative.

This clone was seen a single time. Here the CDR3 reads CASSFGDLETQYF. In DNA form, the CDR3 reads TGCGCCAGCAGCTTCGGGGATTTGGAGACCCAGTACTTC. The V call is TRBV5-1, the J call TRBJ2-5; D may be TRBD2 (5 bases). The CDR3 totals 13 residues. CDR1 and CDR2 from the germline V gene are SGHRS and YFSETQ. Trimming removed 2 bases at V and 5 bases at J, with 10 bases between. The full variable domain, its missing parts supplied by reference TRBV5-1 and TRBJ2-5, is KAGVTQTPRYLIKTRGQQVTLSCSPISGHRSVSWYQQTPGQGLQFLFEYFSETQRNKGNFPGRFSGRQFSNSRSEMNVSTLELGDSALYLCASSFGDLETQYFGPGTRLLVL.

J is TRBJ1-4 and V is TRBV5-1; D gene uncertain. The germline V gene encodes CDR1 SGHRS and CDR2 YFSETQ. Trimming took off 1 base at V and 5 bases at J, with 12 bases between the two ends. The CDR3 has 15 amino acids. As DNA, the CDR3 is TGCGCCAGCAGCTTGAGTGCAGGAAAAAATGAAAAACTGTTTTTT. Its translation: CASSLSAGKNEKLFF.

The chain has TRBV7-8 and TRBJ2-5; 9 bases line up with TRBD2. Germline CDR1 and CDR2: SGHVS and FQNEAQ. This CDR3 has 19 residues. Unmatched junction bases numbered 11, after V lost 0 bases and J lost 0 bases. In nucleotides, the CDR3 is TGTGCCAGCAGCTTAGCGAGAGGCGCTAGCGGGGACTACCAAGAGACCCAGTACTTC. Translating it yields CASSLARGASGDYQETQYF.

The J gene is TRBJ2-7, the V gene TRBV6-6, with TRBD2 as a possible D gene (5 bases). Looked up from germline, CDR1 is MNHNY and CDR2 is SVGAGI (reference sequence). Trimming removed 2 bases from V and 4 bases from J, with 9 bases in between. This CDR3 is built from 13 residues. Here the CDR3 DNA reads TGTGCCAGCAGTTACAGGACTGAATACGAGCAGTACTTC. Residues: CASSYRTEYEQYF.

The CDR3 DNA follows: TGTGCCAGCAGCTTAGTCAGTTTGGCAATGAACTATGGCTACACCTTC. It encodes CASSLVSLAMNYGYTF. The rearrangement uses TRBV5-6 and TRBJ1-2, with unresolved D. The CDR3 sequence is 16 residues long. Germline V gives CDR1 SGHDT, CDR2 YYEEEE. V was trimmed by 2 bases and J by 2 bases, leaving 16 bases between them.

The chain is built from TRBV7-9 and TRBJ2-5; 9 nucleotides agree with TRBD1. Trimming cost V 5 bases and J 4 bases; bases outside gene matches: 5. Germline V CDR1 and CDR2: SEHNR, FQNEAQ (reference sequence). This CDR3 spans 14 amino acids. The CDR3 nucleotides read TGTGCCAGCAGCAAAACAGGGGGCGGAGAGACCCAGTACTTC. It is translated as CASSKTGGGETQYF.

The CDR3 is CASSAGGHIEKLFF. CDR3 nucleotides: TGTGCCAGCAGCGCTGGCGGGCATATTGAAAAACTGTTTTTT. This chain uses TRBV6-5 with TRBJ1-4; D ambiguous. This CDR3 spans 14 amino acids. CDR1 is MNHEY and CDR2 is SVGAGI in the germline V gene. V lost 6 bases and J lost 7, with 15 bases in between.

V is TRBV11-2 and J is TRBJ2-3; 7 nucleotides match TRBD2. CDR3 length: 13 amino acids. From germline, CDR1 is SGHAT and CDR2 FQNNGV. The trim removed 2 bases at V and 8 bases at J, leaving 4 bases unmatched. CDR3 DNA: TGTGCCAGCAGCTTACGCGAGCGGGGTACGCAGTATTTT. Translation: CASSLRERGTQYF.

The V and J genes are TRBV2 and TRBJ2-3, with 10 positions matching TRBD1. The V gene end was trimmed by 2 bases and the J gene end by 14 bases; junction bases not matched to a gene: 10. CDR3 size: 14 residues. The germline V gene encodes CDR1 SNHLY and CDR2 FYNNEI. The CDR3 region is CASSETGGQGDPYF. In DNA form, the CDR3 reads TGTGCCAGCAGTGAAACTGGTGGACAGGGGGACCCGTATTTT.

The gene calls are TRBV2 and TRBJ1-5; D not certain. The V end was cut by 7 bases, the J end by 1 base, with 8 bases between. CDR3 length equals 13 residues. Germline CDR1 reads SNHLY; CDR2 reads FYNNEI. The CDR3 protein is CASTPQSNQPQHF. The CDR3 DNA follows: TGTGCCAGCACCCCCCAGAGCAATCAGCCCCAGCATTTT.

Only one count was recorded for this clone. This same CDR3 is encoded by further DNA sequences in the sample. The V and J genes are TRBV5-1 and TRBJ2-5; no definite D call. The length of the CDR3 is 14 residues. V was shortened by 1 base and J by 3 bases, with 10 bases between the two germline ends. Germline-derived CDR1 and CDR2 are SGHRS and YFSETQ. The CDR3 reads CASSLPSGEETQYF. Here the CDR3 DNA reads TGCGCCAGCAGCTTGCCTAGTGGCGAAGAGACCCAGTACTTC. Combining the CDR3 with reference TRBV5-1 and TRBJ2-5 gives the whole variable domain KAGVTQTPRYLIKTRGQQVTLSCSPISGHRSVSWYQQTPGQGLQFLFEYFSETQRNKGNFPGRFSGRQFSNSRSEMNVSTLELGDSALYLCASSLPSGEETQYFGPGTRLLVL.

The chain is built from TRBV4-2 and TRBJ2-3; possible D gene TRBD2, 6 bases. Germline V gives CDR1 LGHNA, CDR2 YNFKEQ. V was pared by 4 bases and J by 2 bases, with 13 bases between. The CDR3 has 15 residues. CDR3 sequence reads: CASSLAGKDTDTQYF. CDR3 DNA: TGTGCCAGCAGCCTTGCGGGGAAAGACACAGATACGCAGTATTTT.

This clone was counted once. The genes are TRBV5-4 and TRBJ1-1; D might be TRBD1 (6 bases). CDR1 is SGHNT, CDR2 YYREEE, per germline (reference sequence). This CDR3 has 14 residues. The ends were cut back, 2 bases at V and 3 bases at J, with 11 bases in the middle. The CDR3: CASSFRGRDTEAFF. In DNA form, the CDR3 reads TGTGCCAGCAGCTTCAGGGGACGGGACACTGAAGCTTTCTTT.

The chain recombines TRBV5-1 with TRBJ2-5; TRBD2 matches 11 bases. The CDR3 has 16 amino acids. V shed 0 bases, J shed 5 bases, and the junction held 6 bases outside the gene matches. The germline V gene encodes CDR1 SGHRS and CDR2 YFSETQ. CDR3 in amino acids: CASSLGNSGGAETQYF. The DNA of the CDR3 is TGCGCCAGCAGCTTGGGTAATAGCGGGGGGGCTGAGACCCAGTACTTC.

This chain uses TRBV4-1 with TRBJ2-4; tentative D call: TRBD2 (6 bases). Germline V lookup: CDR1 MGHRA, CDR2 YSYEKL. V was shortened by 1 base and J by 7 bases, with 17 bases between the two germline ends. This CDR3 contains 16 residues. This chain's CDR3 is CASSQGSWGVGNIQYF. In nucleotides, the CDR3 is TGCGCCAGCAGCCAAGGTTCTTGGGGGGTCGGGAACATTCAGTACTTC.

The chain carries TRBV9 and TRBJ2-2; no firm D call. The length of the CDR3 is 13 residues. The germline V gene has CDR1 SGDLS and CDR2 YYNGEE. Trimming took 0 bases from V and 7 from J, leaving 7 bases between them. CDR3 sequence reads: CASSVGTYGELFF. CDR3 nucleotide sequence: TGTGCCAGCAGCGTAGGAACCTACGGGGAGCTGTTTTTT.

This clone was seen a few times. The rearrangement links TRBV28 to TRBJ2-7; D gene uncertain. Germline V gene sequence: CDR1 MDHEN, CDR2 SYDVKM. The CDR3 runs to 14 residues. The V gene lost 1 base and the J gene lost 1 base, with 8 bases spanning the gap. The CDR3 protein is CASSLFYSSYEQYF. In DNA, the CDR3 is TGTGCCAGCAGTTTATTCTACTCTTCCTACGAGCAGTACTTC.

The rearrangement links TRBV6-5 to TRBJ1-5, with 8 bases identical to TRBD1. The trim removed 6 bases at V and 7 bases at J, leaving 5 bases unmatched. Germline V gene lookup returns CDR1 MNHEY and CDR2 SVGAGI. The CDR3 is made up of 13 amino acids. For the CDR3, the DNA is TGTGCCAGCAGCACCAACAGGGGGCAGCCCCAGCATTTT. Its protein product is CASSTNRGQPQHF.

The chain recombines TRBV18 with TRBJ1-3; TRBD1 matches at 9 bases. J lost 2 bases, V lost 4 bases, and 3 bases had no gene match. The CDR3 contains 15 residues. Germline V CDR1 and CDR2: KGHSH, LQKENI. CDR3 loop: CASSQDRGAGNTIYF. The DNA for the CDR3 is TGTGCCAGCTCACAGGACAGGGGAGCTGGAAACACCATATATTTT.

CDR3 DNA sequence: TGTGCCAGCAGTTACCCGGGACAGGGATATGATGGCTACACCTTC. Translation gives CASSYPGQGYDGYTF. J is TRBJ1-2 and V is TRBV6-6; 9 positions match TRBD1. This CDR3 is built from 15 residues. Trimming took 2 bases from V and 6 from J; bases not matched to a gene: 7. Per the germline V gene, CDR1 is MNHNY and CDR2 is SVGAGI (reference sequence).

V gene TRBV6-1 combines with J gene TRBJ1-5; no firm D call. Germline CDR1 reads MNHNS; CDR2 reads SASEGT. The CDR3 contains 16 residues. Trimming removed 1 base at V and 2 bases at J, with 12 bases between. CDR3 sequence (DNA): TGTGCCAGCAGTGAAGGAAGGGCCGGGGGCAATCAGCCCCAGCATTTT. This gives the protein CASSEGRAGGNQPQHF.

The chain carries TRBV27 and TRBJ2-1; possibly TRBD1 for D (6 bases). V was trimmed by 2 bases and J by 6 bases, leaving 11 bases between them. CDR1 is MNHEY, CDR2 SMNVEV, per germline (reference sequence). The CDR3 is made up of 14 amino acids. Here the CDR3 DNA reads TGTGCCAGCAGTTTAGAGACAGGCCCCAATGAGCAGTTCTTC. It specifies CASSLETGPNEQFF.

The CDR3 nucleotides are TGCAGCGTTCCCGGGACAGGGTACTACGAGCAGTACTTC. This sequence encodes CSVPGTGYYEQYF. This sequence joins TRBV29-1 and TRBJ2-7; 9 nucleotides align to TRBD1. Trimming took 5 bases from V and 3 from J; bases not matched to a gene: 5. The germline CDR1 and CDR2 sequences are SQVTM and ANQGSEA. This CDR3 is built from 13 residues.

V usage is TRBV28 and J usage is TRBJ1-5; TRBD1 matches 8 bases. Germline V gene sequence: CDR1 MDHEN, CDR2 SYDVKM. CDR3 length: 13 amino acids. Trimming took 6 bases from V and 6 from J; bases not matched to a gene: 4. CDR3 in amino acids: CASRRQGLQPQHF. In nucleotides, the CDR3 is TGTGCCAGCAGGAGACAGGGGCTTCAGCCCCAGCATTTT.

J is TRBJ1-3 and V is TRBV2; D is perhaps TRBD1 (5 bases). The germline V and J ends were trimmed by 8 bases and 0 bases, with 11 bases remaining between them. CDR3 size: 14 residues. In germline, CDR1 is SNHLY, CDR2 FYNNEI. Here the CDR3 reads CASGPQGSGNTIYF. The CDR3 DNA reads as TGTGCCAGCGGACCCCAGGGCTCTGGAAACACCATATATTTT.

This sequence joins TRBV13 and TRBJ2-3; D may be TRBD1 (6 bases). Germline V gives CDR1 PRHDT, CDR2 FYEKMQ (reference sequence). The CDR3 is 16 residues long. V lost 1 base and J lost 6, with 17 bases in between. CDR3 DNA sequence: TGTGCCAGCAGCTTAGTCAGGGGTGGTGTATCGGATACGCAGTATTTT. Protein product: CASSLVRGGVSDTQYF.

This sequence joins TRBV6-5 and TRBJ1-1; D is ambiguous. Trimming cost V 5 bases and J 1 base, with 14 bases left between them. The germline CDR1 and CDR2 sequences are MNHEY and SVGAGI. The CDR3 extends over 15 amino acids. The CDR3 region has the DNA TGTGCCAGCAGTACCCCTCGGACTGGGAACACTGAAGCTTTCTTT. Translating it yields CASSTPRTGNTEAFF.

The chain carries TRBV30 and TRBJ1-4; D perhaps matches TRBD1 (6 bases). This CDR3 spans 15 amino acids. Trimming left V 5 bases short and J 2 bases short, with 15 bases between. The germline V gene has CDR1 GTSNPN and CDR2 SVGIG (reference sequence). The CDR3 DNA is TGTGCCTGGGGGGGACATCAAGGGACTAATGAAAAACTGTTTTTT. It translates to CAWGGHQGTNEKLFF. Together with reference TRBV30 and TRBJ1-4, the CDR3 gives the full variable domain: SQTIHQWPATLVQPVGSPLSLECTVEGTSNPNLYWYRQAAGRGLQLLFYSVGIGQISSEVPQNLSASRPQDRQFILSSKKLLLSDSGFYLCAWGGHQGTNEKLFFGSGTQLSVL.

The J gene is TRBJ1-6, the V gene TRBV5-1; a possible D gene is TRBD1 (6 bases). The germline V and J ends were trimmed by 4 bases and 6 bases, with 8 bases remaining between them. The CDR3 is 13 residues long. Germline V lookup: CDR1 SGHRS, CDR2 YFSETQ. In DNA form, the CDR3 reads TGCGCCAGCAGCGCGGACAGTAATTCACCCCTCCACTTT. It encodes CASSADSNSPLHF.

V gene TRBV10-3 combines with J gene TRBJ2-7; 10 nucleotides match TRBD1. The CDR3 covers 16 residues. Germline V gene lookup returns CDR1 ENHRY and CDR2 SYGVKD. Unmatched junction bases numbered 8, after V lost 3 bases and J lost 3 bases. The CDR3 protein is CAISEDPGQGNYEQYF. CDR3 sequence (DNA): TGTGCCATCAGTGAAGATCCGGGACAGGGGAACTACGAGCAGTACTTC.